The 25 T cell receptor beta chains reported below all come from one sample, sequenced in a study of T-cell reconstitution after alpha-beta-depleted transplantation in children. A TCRbeta library incorporating unique molecular identifiers was prepared. In TCRdb, the PCR reads were re-called with MiXCR into one record per CDR3 protein. Of 500,000 to 600,000 distinct CDR3 sequences listed, 30% to 35% are singletons. The sequencing used PBMCs from the stem cell graft donor, collected from the stem cell graft. The receptor source for this set is a human donor who donated a stem cell graft to a child with aplastic anemia.

This clonotype has just a few counts. This rearrangement joins TRBV6-2 or TRBV6-3 to TRBJ2-3; TRBD2 matches 9 bases. Germline loops: CDR1 MNHEY, CDR2 SVGEGT. This CDR3 spans 15 amino acids. V lost 2 bases and J lost 7; bases outside the gene matches: 7. The CDR3 spells CASSYASGELYTQYF. In DNA, the CDR3 is TGTGCCAGCAGTTACGCTAGCGGGGAGCTGTATACGCAGTATTTT.

This chain links TRBV5-8 with TRBJ2-7; possibly TRBD2 for D (5 bases). V was clipped by 3 bases and J by 2 bases, with 15 bases between them. Germline assignment: CDR1 SGHTS and CDR2 YDEGEE. CDR3 size: 15 residues. The CDR3 DNA sequence: TGTGCCAGCAGCTCCACTAGTTCTCCCGCCTACGAGCAGTACTTC. It codes for CASSSTSSPAYEQYF.

In nucleotides, the CDR3 is TGTGCCAGCAGCGTGGCCCCCATGAACACTGAAGCTTTCTTT. Its translation: CASSVAPMNTEAFF. The genes are TRBV11-2 and TRBJ1-1; D unresolved. The CDR3 runs to 14 residues. Trimming pared 5 bases from V and 0 bases from J, leaving 10 bases between. The germline V gene encodes CDR1 SGHAT and CDR2 FQNNGV.

CDR3 region: CASSWDRAGTEAFF. In DNA form, the CDR3 reads TGTGCCAGCAGCTGGGACAGGGCGGGGACTGAAGCTTTCTTT. The chain couples TRBV16 to TRBJ1-1, with 9 nucleotides matching TRBD1. The junction had 6 bases not matched to a gene; V was cut back by 5 bases and J by 5 bases. The germline CDR1 and CDR2 sequences are KGHSY and FQNENV. This CDR3 has 14 residues.

The V call is TRBV4-3, the J call TRBJ1-2; tentatively, D is TRBD1 (5 bases). Trimming removed 2 bases from V and 2 bases from J, with 9 bases in between. Germline V gene lookup returns CDR1 LGHNA and CDR2 YSLEER. The CDR3 runs to 14 residues. CDR3 loop: CASSQHGGNYGYTF. The CDR3 coding sequence is TGCGCCAGCAGCCAACACGGGGGGAACTATGGCTACACCTTC.

This clonotype was seen a few times. The chain employs TRBV15 and TRBJ2-6; D gene unclear. Per the germline V gene, CDR1 is LNHNV and CDR2 is YYDKDF (reference sequence). V was shortened by 1 base and J by 0 bases, with 4 bases between the two germline ends. The CDR3 totals 15 residues. This CDR3 is CATSRVYSGANVLTF. The CDR3 DNA sequence: TGTGCCACCAGCAGAGTTTACTCTGGGGCCAACGTCCTGACTTTC.

CDR3 DNA: TGTGCCACCAGCAGAGCGGGACAGGGGGCCTACGAGCAGTACTTC. The encoded protein is CATSRAGQGAYEQYF. V is TRBV15 and J is TRBJ2-7; 11 bases fit TRBD1. The CDR3 totals 15 residues. Trimming took 1 base from V and 2 from J; bases not matched to a gene: 1. The germline CDR1 and CDR2 sequences are LNHNV and YYDKDF (reference sequence). Full variable domain (remainder filled in from reference TRBV15 and TRBJ2-7): DAMVIQNPRYQVTQFGKPVTLSCSQTLNHNVMYWYQQKSSQAPKLLFHYYDKDFNNEADTPDNFQSRRPNTSFCFLDIRSPGLGDTAMYLCATSRAGQGAYEQYFGPGTRLTVT.

The DNA of the CDR3 is TGCAGTGCTAGACCAAAGGACAGGGGGGGAACTAATGAAAAACTGTTTTTT. The encoded protein is CSARPKDRGGTNEKLFF. The chain recombines TRBV20-1 with TRBJ1-4; TRBD1 matches at 10 bases. There are 17 residues in the CDR3. Germline V CDR1 and CDR2: DFQATT, SNEGSKA (reference sequence). Trimming took 2 bases from V and 1 from J; bases not matched to a gene: 7.

J is TRBJ1-4 and V is TRBV7-8; D is possibly TRBD1 (6 bases). The V and J ends lost 8 bases and 1 base respectively, with 14 bases between them. Per the germline V gene, CDR1 is SGHVS and CDR2 is FQNEAQ. CDR3 length: 15 amino acids. CDR3 bases: TGTGCCAGCGGGGGCAACGGGGAAACTAATGAAAAACTGTTTTTT. Its translation: CASGGNGETNEKLFF.

The chain carries TRBV9 and TRBJ1-1; 9 nucleotides match TRBD1. Germline CDR1 reads SGDLS; CDR2 reads YYNGEE. V dropped 4 bases and J dropped 1; count of bases not matched to a gene: 5. The CDR3 runs to 15 residues. The CDR3 DNA reads TGTGCCAGCAGCACGCGGACAGGGGCGAACACTGAAGCTTTCTTT. Translated, it gives CASSTRTGANTEAFF.

The chain recombines TRBV28 with TRBJ2-1; D remains ambiguous. The CDR3 contains 15 residues. CDR1 is MDHEN, CDR2 SYDVKM, per germline. Trimming stripped 7 bases from V and 4 bases from J, with 17 bases between. This chain's CDR3 is CASIQDILLYNEQFF. CDR3 nucleotides: TGTGCCAGCATACAAGACATACTCCTATACAATGAGCAGTTCTTC. Based on the CDR3 plus reference TRBV28 and TRBJ2-1, the full variable domain is DVKVTQSSRYLVKRTGEKVFLECVQDMDHENMFWYRQDPGLGLRLIYFSYDVKMKEKGDIPEGYSVSREKKERFSLILESASTNQTSMYLCASIQDILLYNEQFFGPGTRLTVL.

J is TRBJ2-7 and V is TRBV27; D unresolved. The CDR3 is made up of 14 amino acids. Trimming pared 0 bases from V and 0 bases from J, leaving 6 bases between. Germline values: CDR1 MNHEY, CDR2 SMNVEV (reference sequence). This chain's CDR3 is CASSLSWSSYEQYF. CDR3 nucleotides: TGTGCCAGCAGTTTATCTTGGAGCTCCTACGAGCAGTACTTC.

The J gene is TRBJ2-5, the V gene TRBV20-1; TRBD1 matches at 10 bases. Trimming took 4 bases from V and 0 from J; bases not matched to a gene: 5. CDR3 size: 15 residues. Germline V gives CDR1 DFQATT, CDR2 SNEGSKA (reference sequence). CDR3 nucleotide sequence: TGCAGTGCTACCAGGACAGGGGGGTACCAAGAGACCCAGTACTTC. It specifies CSATRTGGYQETQYF.

This clonotype was picked up a small number of times. This chain joins TRBV14 and TRBJ1-1, with D uncertain. Germline CDR1 reads SGHDN; CDR2 reads FVKESK. The CDR3 extends over 16 amino acids. V gave up 0 bases and J gave up 4 bases, with 15 bases separating them. The CDR3, as DNA: TGTGCCAGCAGCCAAGATTTGGGTAGGGTCGGCACTGAAGCTTTCTTT. As protein: CASSQDLGRVGTEAFF. Full variable domain (rest looked up from reference TRBV14 and TRBJ1-1): EAGVTQFPSHSVIEKGQTVTLRCDPISGHDNLYWYRRVMGKEIKFLLHFVKESKQDESGMPNNRFLAERTGGTYSTLKVQPAELEDSGVYFCASSQDLGRVGTEAFFGQGTRLTVV.

The table lists this clonotype with a few counts. This chain uses TRBV25-1 with TRBJ2-7; the D is unclear. V lost 3 bases and J lost 6, with 6 bases in between. The CDR3 is 11 residues long. CDR1 is MGHDK and CDR2 is SYGVNS in the germline V gene. The CDR3 spells CASSDYLEQYF. For the CDR3, the DNA is TGTGCCAGCAGTGACTATCTCGAGCAGTACTTC.

The CDR3 DNA reads as TGCAGTGCTCGGACAGTCAGCTCCTATAATTCACCCCTCCACTTT. Protein product: CSARTVSSYNSPLHF. This chain joins TRBV20-1 and TRBJ1-6; D may be TRBD1 (6 bases). The length of the CDR3 is 15 residues. Germline CDR1 DFQATT, CDR2 SNEGSKA (reference sequence). V was shortened by 5 bases and J by 0 bases, with 11 bases between the two germline ends.

The V call is TRBV25-1, the J call TRBJ2-7; 8 bases match TRBD1. J was trimmed by 6 bases and V by 11 bases; bases with no gene match: 15. The CDR3 spans 14 residues. Germline V gene sequence: CDR1 MGHDK, CDR2 SYGVNS. The CDR3 region is CALPPRDRPSEQYV. CDR3 DNA: TGTGCCCTGCCCCCGAGGGACAGGCCCAGCGAGCAGTACGTC.

The chain recombines TRBV6-1 with TRBJ1-1; maybe TRBD1 (6 bases). Trimming took 11 bases from V and 1 from J, leaving 20 bases between them. Germline CDR1 MNHNS, CDR2 SASEGT. This CDR3 is 15 amino acids long. The CDR3 protein is CASCRGGAGNTEAFF. Written as DNA, the CDR3 is TGTGCCTCTTGTCGGGGGGGGGCGGGGAACACTGAAGCTTTCTTT.

The chain carries TRBV5-1 and TRBJ1-2; 8 positions agree with TRBD1. V gave up 4 bases and J gave up 1 base; unmatched junction bases: 9. Germline CDR1 reads SGHRS; CDR2 reads YFSETQ. The CDR3 covers 16 residues. The chain's CDR3 is CASSPPRTGRNYGYTF. For the CDR3, the DNA is TGCGCCAGCAGCCCCCCGAGGACAGGGCGTAACTATGGCTACACCTTC. Supplemented by reference TRBV5-1 and TRBJ1-2, the full variable domain reads KAGVTQTPRYLIKTRGQQVTLSCSPISGHRSVSWYQQTPGQGLQFLFEYFSETQRNKGNFPGRFSGRQFSNSRSEMNVSTLELGDSALYLCASSPPRTGRNYGYTFGSGTRLTVV.

The V gene is TRBV10-2, the J gene TRBJ2-5; D is possibly TRBD1 or TRBD2 (5 bases each). The CDR3 spans 14 residues. From germline, CDR1 is WSHSY and CDR2 SAAADI. The ends were cut back, 2 bases at V and 7 bases at J, with 14 bases in the middle. The CDR3 region is CASSERGRDGTQYF. CDR3 nucleotides: TGCGCCAGCAGTGAGAGGGGTAGGGACGGGACCCAGTACTTC.

Only a few counts were recorded for this clonotype. This rearrangement joins TRBV12-3 or TRBV12-4 to TRBJ2-5; D ambiguous. V was clipped by 1 base and J by 9 bases, with 9 bases between them. The CDR3 length is 12 residues. DNA for the CDR3: TGTGCCAGCAGTTTAGGTCTTGAGGCCCAGTACTTC. Its protein is CASSLGLEAQYF.

This rearrangement joins TRBV29-1 to TRBJ2-1, with unresolved D. Germline values: CDR1 SQVTM, CDR2 ANQGSEA. There are 17 residues in the CDR3. Trimming left V 0 bases short and J 0 bases short, with 15 bases between. The CDR3 sequence: CSVEDPQTRYSYNEQFF. In nucleotides, the CDR3 is TGCAGCGTTGAAGATCCACAGACGAGGTACTCCTACAATGAGCAGTTCTTC.

The J gene is TRBJ1-2, the V gene TRBV9, with D perhaps TRBD1 (5 bases). CDR1 and CDR2 from the germline V gene are SGDLS and YYNGEE. The V end was cut by 0 bases, the J end by 4 bases, with 19 bases between. CDR3 size: 17 residues. CDR3 coding DNA: TGTGCCAGCAGCGTAGGGGAGGGACCCGCTGTGGTCTATGGCTACACCTTC. Translating gives CASSVGEGPAVVYGYTF.

This clonotype was counted between two and nine times. The chain couples TRBV19 to TRBJ1-5; possible D gene TRBD1, 6 bases. The ends were cut back, 5 bases at V and 3 bases at J, with 8 bases in the middle. Germline-derived CDR1 and CDR2 are LNHDA and SQIVND (reference sequence). The CDR3 totals 13 residues. CDR3 nucleotide sequence: TGTGCCAGTAGTTGGACAGTCAATCAGCCCCAGCATTTT. It specifies CASSWTVNQPQHF.

The chain recombines TRBV25-1 with TRBJ1-1, with no clear D. Germline CDR1 is MGHDK and CDR2 is SYGVNS. There are 11 residues in the CDR3. V was cut by 7 bases and J by 5 bases, with 8 bases left in between. Here the CDR3 reads CASTLGTEAFF. The CDR3 coding sequence is TGTGCCAGCACTTTAGGGACTGAAGCTTTCTTT.